Sequencing of this TCR beta chain was carried out in a study of cytomegalovirus exposure and HLA in healthy donors. Primers for the PCR totalled 60 Vbeta and 13 Jbeta. The method was immunoSEQ multiplex PCR; TCRdb's version includes in-frame clones alone and lacks a portion of them. The table lists under 200,000 clones, approximately 80% of them singletons. The CDR3 loop spans 15 amino acids. In germline, CDR1 is SGHRS, CDR2 YFSETQ. V gave up 4 bases and J gave up 2 bases, with 16 bases separating them. The gene calls are TRBV5-1 and TRBJ2-7; D may be TRBD2 (5 bases). The TCR was taken from a man aged 55 to 70 in good health and CMV-seronegative. The material sequenced was PBMCs. The CDR3 DNA is TGCGCCAGCAGCACCCCTCCGGGGTCCCCCTACGAGCAGTACTTC. It specifies CASSTPPGSPYEQYF. The variable domain in full, completed from reference TRBV5-1 and TRBJ2-7, reads KAGVTQTPRYLIKTRGQQVTLSCSPISGHRSVSWYQQTPGQGLQFLFEYFSETQRNKGNFPGRFSGRQFSNSRSEMNVSTLELGDSALYLCASSTPPGSPYEQYFGPGTRLTVT.